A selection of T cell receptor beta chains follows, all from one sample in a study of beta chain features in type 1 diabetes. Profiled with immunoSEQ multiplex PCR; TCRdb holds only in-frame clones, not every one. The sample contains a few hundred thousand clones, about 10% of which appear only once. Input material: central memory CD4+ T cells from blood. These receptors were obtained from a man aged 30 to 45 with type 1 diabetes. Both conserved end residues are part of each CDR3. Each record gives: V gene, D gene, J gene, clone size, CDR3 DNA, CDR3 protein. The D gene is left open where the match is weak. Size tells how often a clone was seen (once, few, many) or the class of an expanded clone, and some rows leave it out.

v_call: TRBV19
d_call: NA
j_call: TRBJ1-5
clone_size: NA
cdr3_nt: TGTGCCAGTAGCACCGCGCAGGGGACCGGCAATCAGCCCCAGCATTTT
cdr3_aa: CASSTAQGTGNQPQHF

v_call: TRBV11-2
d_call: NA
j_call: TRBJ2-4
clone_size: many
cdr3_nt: TGTGCCAGCAGCTTAGAACTAGCCAAAAACATTCAGTACTTC
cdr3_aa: CASSLELAKNIQYF

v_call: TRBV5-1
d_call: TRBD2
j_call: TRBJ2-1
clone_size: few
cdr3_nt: TGCGCCAGCAGTTTCCTAGCGGGATCCTACAATGAGCAGTTCTTC
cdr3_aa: CASSFLAGSYNEQFF

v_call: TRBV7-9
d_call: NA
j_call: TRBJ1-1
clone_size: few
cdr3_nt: TGTGCCAGCAGCTTTGGACCGCAGGGCACTGAAGCTTTCTTT
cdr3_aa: CASSFGPQGTEAFF

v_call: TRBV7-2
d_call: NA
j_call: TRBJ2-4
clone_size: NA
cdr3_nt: TGTGCCAGCAGCCCGGCATTACTAGCCAAAAACATTCAGTACTTC
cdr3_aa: CASSPALLAKNIQYF

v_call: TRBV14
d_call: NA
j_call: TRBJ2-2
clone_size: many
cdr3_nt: TGTGCCAGCAGCCAACTATACAGGACAGCCGGGGAGCTGTTTTTT
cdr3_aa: CASSQLYRTAGELFF

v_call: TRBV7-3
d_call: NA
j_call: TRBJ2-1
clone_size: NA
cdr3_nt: TGTGCCAGCAGCTTGTCCCCGACTCACTACAATGAGCAGTTCTTC
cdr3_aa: CASSLSPTHYNEQFF

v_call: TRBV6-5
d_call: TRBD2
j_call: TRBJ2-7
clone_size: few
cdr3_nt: TGTGCCAGCAGTTACTCGACTAGCAGCGAGCAGTACTTC
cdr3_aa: CASSYSTSSEQYF

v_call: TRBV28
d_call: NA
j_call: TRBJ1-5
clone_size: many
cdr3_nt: TGTGCCAGCAGCCCCCCTTCGGGGATGGGACAGCCCCAGCATTTT
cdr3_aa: CASSPPSGMGQPQHF

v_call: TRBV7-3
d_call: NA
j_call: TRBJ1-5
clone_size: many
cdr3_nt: TGTGCCAGCAGCTCACCATACAGGGAGAAGGCCAGCAATCAGCCCCAGCATTTT
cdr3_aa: CASSSPYREKASNQPQHF

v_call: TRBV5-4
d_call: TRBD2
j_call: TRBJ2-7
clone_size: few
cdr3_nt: TGTGCCAGCAGCCTCCCCTCGACGCGGGAGGGACACGAGCAGTACTTC
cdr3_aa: CASSLPSTREGHEQYF

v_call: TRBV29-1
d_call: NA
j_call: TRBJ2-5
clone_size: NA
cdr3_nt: TGCAGCGCTGGCCCCCAAGAGACCCAGTACTTC
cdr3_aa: CSAGPQETQYF

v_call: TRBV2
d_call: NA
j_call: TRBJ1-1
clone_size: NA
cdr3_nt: TGTGCCAGCAGTAGCCAGACAGTGAACACTGAAGCTTTCTTT
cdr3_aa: CASSSQTVNTEAFF

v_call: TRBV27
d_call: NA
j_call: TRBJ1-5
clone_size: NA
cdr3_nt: TGTGCCAGCAGTGGCGGGGTTAGTTCTGATCAGCCCCAGCATTTT
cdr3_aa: CASSGGVSSDQPQHF

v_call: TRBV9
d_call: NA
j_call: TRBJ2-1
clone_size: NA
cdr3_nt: TGTGCCAGCAATCGGGGGAATGAGCAGTTCTTC
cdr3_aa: CASNRGNEQFF

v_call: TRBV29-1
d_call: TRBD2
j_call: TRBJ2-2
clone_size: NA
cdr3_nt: TGCCGCTCGGGAGGGGGGAGTGGCACCGGGGAGCTGTTTTTT
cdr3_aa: CRSGGGSGTGELFF

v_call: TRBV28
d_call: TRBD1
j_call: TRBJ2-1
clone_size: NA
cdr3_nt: TGTGCCAGCAGCCATAACAGGGGCAATTACTACAATGAGCAGTTCTTC
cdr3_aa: CASSHNRGNYYNEQFF

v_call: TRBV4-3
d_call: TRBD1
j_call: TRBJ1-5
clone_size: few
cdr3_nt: TGCGCCAGCAGCCCAGCGACAGGGGGCAATCAGCCCCAGCATTTT
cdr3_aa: CASSPATGGNQPQHF

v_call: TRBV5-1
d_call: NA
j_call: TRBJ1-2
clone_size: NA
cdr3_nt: TGCGCCAGCAGCTCCCACGCTCGTAATGGCTACACCTTC
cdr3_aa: CASSSHARNGYTF

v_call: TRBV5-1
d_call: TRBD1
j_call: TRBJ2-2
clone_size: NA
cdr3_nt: TGCGCCAGCAGCTCCGGGACAGGGGGCGCGGTAGCGAACACCGGGGAGCTGTTTTTT
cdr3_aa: CASSSGTGGAVANTGELFF

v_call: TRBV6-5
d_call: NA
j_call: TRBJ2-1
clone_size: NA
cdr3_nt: TGTGCCAGCAGTTTACTAGCAGAGCAGTTCTTC
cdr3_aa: CASSLLAEQFF

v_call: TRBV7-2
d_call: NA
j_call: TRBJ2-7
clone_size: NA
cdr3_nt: TGTGCCAGCAGCTTAGGGCCAGACTCCTACGAGCAGTACTTC
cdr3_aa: CASSLGPDSYEQYF

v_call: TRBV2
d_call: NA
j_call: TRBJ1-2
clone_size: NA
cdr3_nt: TGTGCCAGCACCCTCGAAAAGGGTTTCTACACCTTC
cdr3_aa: CASTLEKGFYTF

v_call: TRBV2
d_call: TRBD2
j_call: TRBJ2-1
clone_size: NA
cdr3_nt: TGTGCCAGCAGTGGGGGTAGCGGGAACTACAATGAGCAGTTCTTC
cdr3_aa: CASSGGSGNYNEQFF

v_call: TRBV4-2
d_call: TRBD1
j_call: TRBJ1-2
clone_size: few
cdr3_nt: TGTGCCAGCAGCCAGGATGGACAGGGTGCCTACACCTTC
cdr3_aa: CASSQDGQGAYTF

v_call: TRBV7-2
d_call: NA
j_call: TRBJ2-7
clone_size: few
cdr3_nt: TGTGCCAGCAGCCCGGAGGCCTACGAGCAGTACTTC
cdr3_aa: CASSPEAYEQYF

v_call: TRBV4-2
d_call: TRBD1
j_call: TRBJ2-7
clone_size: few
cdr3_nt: TGTGCCAGCAGCCAAGAGACGTTCCGAGACAGGGGGATTTACGAGCAGTACTTC
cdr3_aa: CASSQETFRDRGIYEQYF

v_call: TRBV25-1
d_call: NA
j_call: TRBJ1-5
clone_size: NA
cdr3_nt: TGTGCCAGCAGTGATTCAGGGTATCAGCCCCAGCATTTT
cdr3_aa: CASSDSGYQPQHF

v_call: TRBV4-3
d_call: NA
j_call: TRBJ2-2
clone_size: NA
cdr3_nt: TGCGCCAGCAGCCAAGACTTGGGCCGGGAGCTGTTTTTT
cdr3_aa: CASSQDLGRELFF

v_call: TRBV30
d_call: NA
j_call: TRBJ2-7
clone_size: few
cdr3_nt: TGTGCCTGGAGGCTCCCCCTTTCACGCGAGCAGTACTTC
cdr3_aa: CAWRLPLSREQYF

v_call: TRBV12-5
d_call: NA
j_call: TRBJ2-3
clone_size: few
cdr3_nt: TGTGCTAGTGGTTTGGTAGAAGATACGCAGTATTTT
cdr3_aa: CASGLVEDTQYF

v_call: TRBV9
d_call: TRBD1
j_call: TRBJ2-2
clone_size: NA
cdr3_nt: TGTGCCAGCAGCCAATACAGGGGTCGCACCGGGGAGCTGTTTTTT
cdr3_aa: CASSQYRGRTGELFF

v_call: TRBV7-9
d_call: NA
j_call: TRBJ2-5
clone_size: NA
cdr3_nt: TGTGCCAGCAGCTTAGTCGGTCGAGAGACCCAGTACTTC
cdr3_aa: CASSLVGRETQYF

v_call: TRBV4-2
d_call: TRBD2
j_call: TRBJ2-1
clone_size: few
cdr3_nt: TGTGCCAGCAGCCAAAGAGGACTAGCGGGGTGGGTACGATACAATGAGCAGTTCTTC
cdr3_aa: CASSQRGLAGWVRYNEQFF

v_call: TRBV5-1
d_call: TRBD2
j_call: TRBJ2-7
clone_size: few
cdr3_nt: TGCGCCAGCAGTCCGGGACTAGCGGGGGAGAGGGCCTACGAGCAGTACTTC
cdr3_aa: CASSPGLAGERAYEQYF

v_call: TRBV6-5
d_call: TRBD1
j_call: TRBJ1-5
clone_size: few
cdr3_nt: TGTGCCAGCAGTTACGGGACAGGGAGATATCAGCCCCAGCATTTT
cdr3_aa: CASSYGTGRYQPQHF

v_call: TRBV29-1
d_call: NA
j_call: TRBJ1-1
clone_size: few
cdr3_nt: TGCAGCGTTGAAGCGGGCCGACTAGACACTGAAGCTTTCTTT
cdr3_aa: CSVEAGRLDTEAFF

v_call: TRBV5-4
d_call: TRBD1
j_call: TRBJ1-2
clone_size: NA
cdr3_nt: TGTGCCAGCAGCTTGGGGACAGGGCTTGGCTATGGCTACACCTTC
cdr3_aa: CASSLGTGLGYGYTF

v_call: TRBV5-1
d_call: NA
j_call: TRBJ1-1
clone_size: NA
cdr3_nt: TGCGCCAGCAGCTTGGGCAGCGGACCTCTGAACACTGAAGCTTTCTTT
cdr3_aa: CASSLGSGPLNTEAFF

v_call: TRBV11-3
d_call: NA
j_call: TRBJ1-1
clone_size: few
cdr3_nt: TGTGCCAGCAGCCCTACCACAACGGGTGAAGCTTTCTTT
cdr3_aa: CASSPTTTGEAFF

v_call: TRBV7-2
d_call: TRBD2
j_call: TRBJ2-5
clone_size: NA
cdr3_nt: TGTGCCAGTACTAGCGGGAGCCAGACCCAGTACTTC
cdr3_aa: CASTSGSQTQYF

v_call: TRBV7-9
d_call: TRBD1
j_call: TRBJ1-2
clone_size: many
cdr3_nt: TGTGCCAGCAGTTACCAGGGGGCTGTCTATGGCTACACCTTC
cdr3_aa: CASSYQGAVYGYTF